This is a list of T cell receptor beta chains from one sample in a study of beta chain features in type 1 diabetes. Some clones are missing from TCRdb's copy, which holds only in-frame ones; the method was immunoSEQ multiplex PCR. The profile shows roughly 170,000 clones, about 13% of them singletons. Sequences were obtained from central memory CD4+ T cells from blood. All receptors come from a woman between 18 and 30 years old in good health. The CDR3 runs from the conserved cysteine through the conserved F or W. The D gene is left open where the match is weak. The size field is filled for only some rows; it gives once, few, many or a size class.

>TRBV9|TRBJ1-5|NA|NA
TGTGCCAGCAGTGAACAGGGATATAGCAATCAGCCCCAGCATTTT
CASSEQGYSNQPQHF
>TRBV18|TRBJ2-2|NA|TRBD1
TGTGCCAGCTCACCACGGTCCGCAGGGGGCTTCACCGGGGAGCTGTTTTTT
CASSPRSAGGFTGELFF
>TRBV28|TRBJ2-3|few|TRBD2
TGTGCCAGCAGCTCCCTTGCGGGAGTTCGGACAGATACGCAGTATTTT
CASSSLAGVRTDTQYF
>TRBV2|TRBJ2-1|few|NA
TGTGCCAGCAGCGGACAGCGAAGGTTACAGTTCTTC
CASSGQRRLQFF
>TRBV5-1|TRBJ1-4|few|TRBD1
TGCGCCAGCAACAGGGGGACTGCAACTAATGAAAAACTGTTTTTT
CASNRGTATNEKLFF
>TRBV5-6|TRBJ1-1|NA|TRBD1
TGTGCCAGCAGCGGACGGGACAGCCTGAACACTGAAGCTTTCTTT
CASSGRDSLNTEAFF
>TRBV4-3|TRBJ1-2|NA|TRBD1
TGCGCCAGCAGCCAAGGGTATGGGACAGCCTATGGCTACACCTTC
CASSQGYGTAYGYTF
>TRBV2|TRBJ1-5|many|NA
TGTGCCAGCAGTGAACTGGGCGGCGCCCGACGAGGGCAGCCCCAGCATTTT
CASSELGGARRGQPQHF
>TRBV20-1|TRBJ1-2|few|NA
TGCAGTGCTCAGGTTGTTGGCTACACCTTC
CSAQVVGYTF
>TRBV5-6|TRBJ2-1|few|TRBD2
TGTGCCAGCAGCTCGGGCTTAGCGGGAGTGTCCAATGAGCAGTTCTTC
CASSSGLAGVSNEQFF
>TRBV7-2|TRBJ2-7|NA|NA
TGTGCCAGCAGCTCCTTCCCCCTTTACGAGCAGTACTTC
CASSSFPLYEQYF
>TRBV6-6|TRBJ1-5|NA|TRBD1
TGTGCCAGCAGTCGGGGACAGGTCGGCGGCAATCAGCCCCAGCATTTT
CASSRGQVGGNQPQHF
>TRBV7-8|TRBJ2-2|few|NA
TGTGCCAGCAGCTCGGCGGCGGACGGGGAGCTGTTTTTT
CASSSAADGELFF
>TRBV5-1|TRBJ2-5|NA|TRBD1
TGCGCCAGCAGTACCGGGACAGGGATTGGAGAGACCCAGTACTTC
CASSTGTGIGETQYF
>TRBV13|TRBJ2-5|NA|NA
TGTGCCAGCAGCTTAGAACTCGGACTCCAAGAGACCCAGTACTTC
CASSLELGLQETQYF
>TRBV7-9|TRBJ2-3|many|TRBD1
TGTGCCAGCAGCCCACAGGGGGTTGGCACAGATACGCAGTATTTT
CASSPQGVGTDTQYF
>TRBV7-9|TRBJ2-1|few|TRBD2
TGTGCCAGCAGCCCCCAACTGGGGACTAGGAACAATGAGCAGTTCTTC
CASSPQLGTRNNEQFF
>TRBV7-2|TRBJ2-5|few|TRBD1
TGTGCCAGCAGCTTCACGGGACAGGGGATGGAGACCCAGTACTTC
CASSFTGQGMETQYF
>TRBV5-6|TRBJ2-7|NA|NA
TGTGCCAGCAGCCCCCACCCCGACAGCACCTACGAGCAGTACTTC
CASSPHPDSTYEQYF
>TRBV28|TRBJ2-5|few|NA
TGTGCCGAAGGCAGGGATCAAGAGACCCAGTACTTC
CAEGRDQETQYF
>TRBV9|TRBJ2-6|NA|NA
TGTGCCAGCAGCGTAGCAGGGTCTGGGGCCAACGTCCTGACTTTC
CASSVAGSGANVLTF
>TRBV29-1|TRBJ2-7|NA|NA
TGCAGCCCGGGGGACGAGCAGTACTTC
CSPGDEQYF
>TRBV30|TRBJ1-3|few|NA
TGTGCCTGGAAGAGCTCTGGAAACACCATATATTTT
CAWKSSGNTIYF
>TRBV25-1|TRBJ2-7|NA|NA
TGTGCCAGCAGTGGGGAGTACCCTCGCTCCTACGAGCAGTACTTC
CASSGEYPRSYEQYF
>TRBV7-8|TRBJ2-3|few|NA
TGTGCCAGCAGCTTAGAGGCGGTCCGCACAGATACGCAGTATTTT
CASSLEAVRTDTQYF
>TRBV28|TRBJ2-6|many|NA
TGTGCCAGCTTGGGCGGGTCTGGGGCCAACGTCCTGACTTTC
CASLGGSGANVLTF
>TRBV9|TRBJ2-1|few|NA
TGTGCCAGCAGCGTAGGAGGGAGCGGCTACAATGAGCAGTTCTTC
CASSVGGSGYNEQFF
>TRBV2|TRBJ1-5|few|NA
TGTGCCAGCAGGCCTAGTACAGGGCGAGGAAGCAATCAGCCCCAGCATTTT
CASRPSTGRGSNQPQHF
>TRBV30|TRBJ2-5|few|NA
TGTGCCTGGAGTGAGTTATTCGGCGGGCAAGAGACCCAGTACTTC
CAWSELFGGQETQYF
>TRBV30|TRBJ2-1|many|NA
TGTGCCTGTCGGTGGGGCGGGAAGGACTACAATGAGCAGTTCTTC
CACRWGGKDYNEQFF
>TRBV7-3|TRBJ2-5|few|TRBD1
TGTGCCAGCAGCAAGACAGGGAATCGAGAGACCCAGTACTTC
CASSKTGNRETQYF
>TRBV9|TRBJ2-7|NA|TRBD1
TGTGCCAGCAGCGCGGACAGGGGGCCCTCCTACGAGCAGTACTTC
CASSADRGPSYEQYF
>TRBV28|TRBJ2-7|NA|NA
TGTGCCAGCAGGCCGGGGAGTGCCTCCTACGAGCAGTACTTC
CASRPGSASYEQYF